The 22 T cell receptor beta chains presented below share a single source sample, sequenced in a study of blood T cell repertoires in COVID-19. Sequencing used immunoSEQ multiplex PCR; TCRdb keeps in-frame clones, though not all of them. The repertoire holds 100,000 or so clones, with more than 75% as singletons. The specimen sequenced was peripheral blood. The source is a human donor in a cohort sampled during active COVID-19.

This clone was counted once. The chain combines TRBV28 with TRBJ1-1; D uncertain. From germline, CDR1 is MDHEN and CDR2 SYDVKM. CDR3 length: 12 amino acids. V was cut by 3 bases and J by 1 base, with 3 bases left in between. CDR3 coding DNA: TGTGCCAGCAGTTTTAGGAACACTGAAGCTTTCTTT. It encodes CASSFRNTEAFF.

This rearrangement joins TRBV4-1 to TRBJ2-3, with TRBD1 as a possible D gene (5 bases). CDR1 and CDR2 (germline): MGHRA, YSYEKL. The germline V and J ends were trimmed by 0 bases and 2 bases, with 15 bases remaining between them. The CDR3 loop spans 17 amino acids. Here the CDR3 DNA reads TGCGCCAGCAGCCAAGAAAGTCGGGCAGGGCCCACAGATACGCAGTATTTT. This translates into CASSQESRAGPTDTQYF.

The rearrangement uses TRBV7-3 and TRBJ2-5; D not resolved. Germline CDR1 is SGHTA and CDR2 is FQGTGA. The CDR3 length is 14 residues. Trimming took off 2 bases at V and 4 bases at J, with 11 bases between the two ends. The CDR3: CASSLAPTTETQYF. CDR3 DNA: TGTGCCAGCAGCTTAGCCCCTACTACAGAGACCCAGTACTTC. Combining the CDR3 with reference TRBV7-3 and TRBJ2-5 gives the whole variable domain GAGVSQTPSNKVTEKGKYVELRCDPISGHTALYWYRQSLGQGPEFLIYFQGTGAADDSGLPNDRFFAVRPEGSVSTLKIQRTERGDSAVYLCASSLAPTTETQYFGPGTRLLVL.

J is TRBJ1-1 and V is TRBV18; D unresolved. Trimming took 0 bases from V and 8 from J, leaving 10 bases between them. CDR3 size: 13 residues. In germline, CDR1 is KGHSH, CDR2 LQKENI. The CDR3 coding sequence is TGTGCCAGCTCACCACCGATGGGCCTCGAAGCTTTCTTT. It specifies CASSPPMGLEAFF.

This clone was seen only once. This chain connects TRBV10-3 to TRBJ2-7; 12 bases agree with TRBD1. V shed 0 bases, J shed 8 bases, and the junction held 5 bases outside the gene matches. Germline V gene data show CDR1 as ENHRY and CDR2 as SYGVKD. This CDR3 has 15 residues. The DNA of the CDR3 is TGTGCCATCAGTGAGTCGGGGACAGGGGGCGGGAAGCAGTACTTC. This gives the protein CAISESGTGGGKQYF.

The chain links TRBV6-1 to TRBJ1-3, with D unresolved. Trimming shortened V by 4 bases and J by 0 bases, and 16 bases separated the two germline ends. Germline V gene sequence: CDR1 MNHNS, CDR2 SASEGT. The CDR3 runs to 17 residues. CDR3 nucleotide sequence: TGTGCCAGCAGTGGGAGCACCCAGCCCCCCTCTGGAAACACCATATATTTT. Its translation is CASSGSTQPPSGNTIYF.

This clone appeared once. The rearrangement uses TRBV30 and TRBJ2-3; D uncertain. The CDR3 runs to 12 residues. Trimming removed 4 bases at V and 3 bases at J, with 8 bases between. CDR1 is GTSNPN and CDR2 is SVGIG in the germline V gene (reference sequence). The CDR3 DNA follows: TGTGCCTGGACACACGGGACAGATACGCAGTATTTT. Translated: CAWTHGTDTQYF.

The genes are TRBV5-1 and TRBJ1-1; possible D gene TRBD1, 5 bases. Germline values: CDR1 SGHRS, CDR2 YFSETQ. Trimming cost V 1 base and J 3 bases, with 10 bases left between them. This CDR3 is 14 amino acids long. Written as DNA, the CDR3 is TGCGCCAGCAGCTTGTACGGGGGTGACACTGAAGCTTTCTTT. It specifies CASSLYGGDTEAFF. The whole variable domain, filled in from reference TRBV5-1 and TRBJ1-1, reads KAGVTQTPRYLIKTRGQQVTLSCSPISGHRSVSWYQQTPGQGLQFLFEYFSETQRNKGNFPGRFSGRQFSNSRSEMNVSTLELGDSALYLCASSLYGGDTEAFFGQGTRLTVV.

The V gene is TRBV10-3, the J gene TRBJ1-1; D unresolved. V lost 6 bases and J lost 3, with 5 bases in between. The CDR3 runs 11 residues. Germline V gene sequence: CDR1 ENHRY, CDR2 SYGVKD. In nucleotides, the CDR3 is TGTGCCATCAGCGGGGACACTGAAGCTTTCTTT. This codes for CAISGDTEAFF.

The chain recombines TRBV3-1 (or the pseudogene TRBV3-2) with TRBJ2-2; 7 nucleotides match TRBD2. With V trimmed by 9 bases and J by 5 bases, 18 bases remained unmatched. Germline CDR1 is LGHDT and CDR2 is YNNKEL (reference sequence). The length of the CDR3 is 17 residues. Here the CDR3 reads CARRSQSGGDRTGELFF. The CDR3 DNA follows: TGTGCCAGACGGAGTCAATCGGGGGGAGATAGAACCGGGGAGCTGTTTTTT.

This clone was found a few times. V gene TRBV6-1 combines with J gene TRBJ1-2; the match to TRBD1 covers 8 bases. V gave up 3 bases and J gave up 2 bases; unmatched junction bases: 8. The CDR3 extends over 16 amino acids. Germline V gene sequence: CDR1 MNHNS, CDR2 SASEGT. The CDR3 region is CASSDPTGGGNYGYTF. The CDR3 DNA is TGTGCCAGCAGTGACCCAACAGGGGGAGGAAACTATGGCTACACCTTC.

The V call is TRBV18, the J call TRBJ2-1; 7 bases fit TRBD2. Germline-derived CDR1 and CDR2 are KGHSH and LQKENI. Trimming at V came to 5 bases and at J to 7 bases, leaving 11 bases not matched to a gene. The CDR3 sequence is 15 residues long. The CDR3 spells CASSTGTIGGNEQFF. The CDR3 nucleotides are TGTGCCAGCTCAACGGGAACGATCGGGGGGAATGAGCAGTTCTTC.

This clone was counted between two and nine times. The V gene is TRBV27, the J gene TRBJ1-5; D not resolved. Germline loops: CDR1 MNHEY, CDR2 SMNVEV (reference sequence). The CDR3 runs 11 residues. Trimming left V 6 bases short and J 6 bases short, with 6 bases between. CDR3 residues: CASSPRQPQHF. The CDR3 DNA is TGTGCCAGCAGCCCCCGTCAGCCCCAGCATTTT.

The chain employs TRBV5-1 and TRBJ2-1; TRBD1 matches at 7 bases. CDR3 size: 17 residues. Losses at the gene ends were 0 bases for V and 0 bases for J; bases not matched to a gene: 6. In germline, CDR1 is SGHRS, CDR2 YFSETQ. The CDR3 here is CASSLEVTGSSYNEQFF. Written as DNA, the CDR3 is TGCGCCAGCAGCTTGGAAGTGACAGGGAGCTCCTACAATGAGCAGTTCTTC. Together with reference TRBV5-1 and TRBJ2-1, the CDR3 gives the full variable domain: KAGVTQTPRYLIKTRGQQVTLSCSPISGHRSVSWYQQTPGQGLQFLFEYFSETQRNKGNFPGRFSGRQFSNSRSEMNVSTLELGDSALYLCASSLEVTGSSYNEQFFGPGTRLTVL.

The V and J genes are TRBV7-9 and TRBJ1-2, with D unresolved. The CDR3 sequence is 14 residues long. The V gene's germline CDR1 is SEHNR and CDR2 FQNEAQ (reference sequence). V was trimmed by 7 bases and J by 2 bases, leaving 14 bases between them. CDR3 sequence: CASTKPLLNYGYTF. The CDR3 coding sequence is TGTGCCAGCACCAAACCCCTTTTAAACTATGGCTACACCTTC.

This clone was seen just once. The chain couples TRBV5-1 to TRBJ2-7; TRBD1 aligns across 9 bases. Germline CDR1 and CDR2: SGHRS and YFSETQ. The CDR3 totals 14 residues. V was pared by 3 bases and J by 4 bases, with 5 bases of the junction left unmatched. The CDR3 region has the DNA TGCGCCAGCAGCTCGGGACAGGGCCTGTACGAGCAGTACTTC. Its translation: CASSSGQGLYEQYF.

The V gene is TRBV7-2, the J gene TRBJ1-2, with 7 bases matching TRBD1. The J segment lost 4 bases and the V segment lost 3 bases, leaving 8 bases of the junction unmatched. CDR1 is SGHTA, CDR2 FQGNSA, per germline. CDR3 size: 15 residues. Written as DNA, the CDR3 is TGTGCCAGCAGCTTTCGTGACAGGGAAAGCTATGGCTACACCTTC. Amino acids: CASSFRDRESYGYTF.

The rearrangement joins TRBV9 to TRBJ2-2; TRBD1 aligns across 7 bases. This CDR3 is 16 amino acids long. V was pared by 5 bases and J by 1 base, with 8 bases of the junction left unmatched. CDR1 and CDR2 (germline): SGDLS, YYNGEE. In nucleotides, the CDR3 is TGTGCCAGCAGTATTAGACAGGGAAGGAACACCGGGGAGCTGTTTTTT. Its protein product is CASSIRQGRNTGELFF.

The chain has TRBV19 and TRBJ1-1; possible D gene TRBD1, 5 bases. Germline assignment: CDR1 LNHDA and CDR2 SQIVND (reference sequence). Trimming left V 5 bases short and J 1 base short, with 8 bases between. The CDR3 contains 13 residues. The CDR3 sequence: CASSSTGNTEAFF. CDR3 nucleotides: TGTGCCAGTAGTTCAACAGGGAACACTGAAGCTTTCTTT.

The chain has TRBV30 and TRBJ1-2, with 10 bases lining up with TRBD1. There are 14 residues in the CDR3. V lost 2 bases, J lost 7 bases, and 7 bases stayed unmatched. Looked up from germline, CDR1 is GTSNPN and CDR2 is SVGIG (reference sequence). CDR3 region: CAWSKGQGLFGYTF. The DNA for the CDR3 is TGTGCCTGGAGTAAGGGACAGGGGCTCTTTGGCTACACCTTC.

The rearrangement joins TRBV2 to TRBJ2-4; 8 bases agree with TRBD1. The CDR3 extends over 12 amino acids. The V gene end was trimmed by 6 bases and the J gene end by 7 bases; junction bases not matched to a gene: 2. Germline lookup yields CDR1 SNHLY and CDR2 FYNNEI. CDR3 DNA: TGTGCCAGCAGCGACAGGGGCAACATTCAGTACTTC. It codes for CASSDRGNIQYF.

The J gene is TRBJ2-7, the V gene TRBV6-2 or TRBV6-3; D may be TRBD1 (6 bases). The CDR3 extends over 12 amino acids. Germline-derived CDR1 and CDR2 are MNHEY and SVGEGT. Trimming took off 6 bases at V and 7 bases at J, with 13 bases between the two ends. CDR3 DNA sequence: TGTGCCAGCAGCCAGGGACATCCGGAGCAGTACTTC. Translating gives CASSQGHPEQYF.